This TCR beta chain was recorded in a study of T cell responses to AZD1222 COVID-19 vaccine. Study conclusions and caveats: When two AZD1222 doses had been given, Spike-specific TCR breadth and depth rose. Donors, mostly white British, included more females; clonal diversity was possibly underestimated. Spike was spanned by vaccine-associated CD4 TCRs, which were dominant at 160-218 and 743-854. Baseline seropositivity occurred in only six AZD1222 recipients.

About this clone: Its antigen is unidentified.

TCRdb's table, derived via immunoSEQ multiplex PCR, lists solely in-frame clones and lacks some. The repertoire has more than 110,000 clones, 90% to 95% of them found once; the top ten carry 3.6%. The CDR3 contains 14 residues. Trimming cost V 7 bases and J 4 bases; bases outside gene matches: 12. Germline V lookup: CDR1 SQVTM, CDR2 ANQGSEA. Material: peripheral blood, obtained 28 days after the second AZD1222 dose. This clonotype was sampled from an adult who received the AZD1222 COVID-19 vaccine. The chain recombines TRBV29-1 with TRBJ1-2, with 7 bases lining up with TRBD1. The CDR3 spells CSARPGQAAYGYTF. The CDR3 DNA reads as TGCAGCGCCCGCCCCGGACAGGCTGCCTATGGCTACACCTTC. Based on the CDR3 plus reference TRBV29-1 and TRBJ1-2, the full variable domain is SAVISQKPSRDICQRGTSLTIQCQVDSQVTMMFWYRQQPGQSLTLIATANQGSEATYESGFVIDKFPISRPNLTFSTLTVSNMSPEDSSIYLCSARPGQAAYGYTFGSGTRLTVV.